This T cell receptor (beta chain) originates from a study of post-analysis software for immune sequencing data. Study-wide points: Included in a set of a handful of TRBV segments more frequent in patients than controls were TRBV5-6, TRBV5-1 and TRBV20-1. When compared against controls, multiple sclerosis patients showed significantly lower normalized Chao1 diversity.

A word on this clonotype: The antigen is not known.

Libraries were made from TCR beta cDNA, and they carried unique molecular identifiers. Each sample of roughly 0.95 to 10 million input T cells yielded about 500,000 cDNA molecules, so each molecule approximated one T cell. TCRdb re-derived calls from the PCR reads in MiXCR, one entry per CDR3 protein. The sample holds 740,000 or so distinct CDR3 sequences, around 50% seen once. The germline gives CDR1 MNHEY, CDR2 SVGEGT. The CDR3 covers 15 residues. V lost 2 bases to trimming and J lost 5 bases, with 16 bases between them. The sequence derives from a girl aged 5-17 years with multiple sclerosis. The sequenced sample consisted of blood. The V call is TRBV6-2 or TRBV6-3, the J call TRBJ2-7, with D perhaps TRBD1 (5 bases). The CDR3 here is CASSYGQGQFNEQYF. The CDR3 coding sequence is TGTGCCAGCAGTTACGGGCAGGGTCAATTCAACGAGCAGTACTTC.